These T cell receptor beta chains were read from a single sample in a study of blood T cell repertoires in COVID-19. Here immunoSEQ multiplex PCR was the method, and the copy in TCRdb shows in-frame clones only, minus some. In the table there are 250,000 or so clones, approximately 89% of which are singletons. Sequenced input: peripheral blood. These receptors were collected from a man aged 35-49 years with active or convalescent COVID-19. The CDR3 runs from the conserved cysteine through the conserved F or W. Fields, in order: J gene, V gene, CDR3 length, clone size, D gene, CDR3 protein, CDR3 DNA. A D gene is named only where the DNA matches it firmly. The size field is filled for only some rows; it gives once, few, many or a size class.

j_call: TRBJ2-7
v_call: TRBV5-1
cdr3_length: 13
clone_size: once
d_call: -
cdr3_aa: CASSWSGTYEQYF
cdr3_nt: TGCGCCAGCAGCTGGTCAGGTACCTACGAGCAGTACTTC

j_call: TRBJ1-1
v_call: TRBV12-3/TRBV12-4
cdr3_length: 13
clone_size: -
d_call: -
cdr3_aa: CASSRAGIEGAFF
cdr3_nt: TGTGCCAGCAGTCGTGCGGGGATCGAGGGAGCTTTCTTT

j_call: TRBJ2-5
v_call: TRBV5-6
cdr3_length: 17
clone_size: -
d_call: -
cdr3_aa: CASSFPRSSPSRETQYF
cdr3_nt: TGTGCCAGCAGCTTCCCCAGGTCGTCACCGAGCCGGGAGACCCAGTACTTC

j_call: TRBJ1-2
v_call: TRBV5-4
cdr3_length: 13
clone_size: -
d_call: TRBD1
cdr3_aa: CASSGQGSYGYTF
cdr3_nt: TGTGCCAGCAGCGGACAGGGGTCCTATGGCTACACCTTC

j_call: TRBJ2-7
v_call: TRBV5-5
cdr3_length: 14
clone_size: -
d_call: TRBD1
cdr3_aa: CASSWQGARYEQYF
cdr3_nt: TGTGCCAGCAGCTGGCAGGGGGCTCGGTACGAGCAGTACTTC

j_call: TRBJ2-5
v_call: TRBV9
cdr3_length: 15
clone_size: once
d_call: TRBD2
cdr3_aa: CASSASGRAPETQYF
cdr3_nt: TGTGCCAGCAGCGCTAGCGGGAGGGCCCCGGAGACCCAGTACTTC

j_call: TRBJ1-2
v_call: TRBV15
cdr3_length: 14
clone_size: -
d_call: TRBD1
cdr3_aa: CATSGQTGIYGYTF
cdr3_nt: TGCGCCACCAGCGGACAGACAGGGATCTATGGCTACACCTTC

j_call: TRBJ2-3
v_call: TRBV5-5
cdr3_length: 19
clone_size: -
d_call: TRBD2
cdr3_aa: CASSLAATSWRGITDTQYF
cdr3_nt: TGTGCCAGCAGCTTGGCCGCTACCTCTTGGCGGGGGATCACAGATACGCAGTATTTT

j_call: TRBJ2-5
v_call: TRBV7-9
cdr3_length: 11
clone_size: -
d_call: -
cdr3_aa: CASRGLETQYF
cdr3_nt: TGTGCCAGCAGGGGGCTGGAGACCCAGTACTTC

j_call: TRBJ2-7
v_call: TRBV27
cdr3_length: 18
clone_size: -
d_call: -
cdr3_aa: CASSLSRLGALTIGEQYF
cdr3_nt: TGTGCCAGCAGTTTATCGCGACTGGGGGCCCTCACAATAGGCGAGCAGTACTTC